This passage covers 10 T cell receptor beta chains from one sample sequenced in a study of blood T cell repertoires in COVID-19. The assay was immunoSEQ multiplex PCR, and TCRdb's table has in-frame clones only and misses some. The sample holds around 150,000 clones, over 75% seen once. Sequenced sample: peripheral blood. The source of these receptors is a human donor in a cohort sampled during active COVID-19.

The chain has TRBV5-4 and TRBJ2-7; 9 nucleotides agree with TRBD2. The CDR3 sequence is 15 residues long. With V trimmed by 2 bases and J by 4 bases, 7 bases remained unmatched. The V gene's germline CDR1 is SGHNT and CDR2 YYREEE (reference sequence). In nucleotides, the CDR3 is TGTGCCAGCAGCTTAACTAGCGGGCAGTGGTACGAGCAGTACTTC. Its translation: CASSLTSGQWYEQYF. Complete variable domain (other parts from reference TRBV5-4 and TRBJ2-7): ETGVTQSPTHLIKTRGQQVTLRCSSQSGHNTVSWYQQALGQGPQFIFQYYREEENGRGNFPPRFSGLQFPNYSSELNVNALELDDSALYLCASSLTSGQWYEQYFGPGTRLTVT.

V gene TRBV27 combines with J gene TRBJ2-5; perhaps TRBD1 as D (6 bases). This CDR3 contains 16 residues. V was cut by 5 bases and J by 2 bases, with 18 bases left in between. Germline CDR1 is MNHEY and CDR2 is SMNVEV (reference sequence). The CDR3 DNA reads as TGTGCCAGCAGTATCAGGGGACGGACTTCTCAAGAGACCCAGTACTTC. Amino acids: CASSIRGRTSQETQYF.

The chain has TRBV7-9 and TRBJ2-5; a weak D match, TRBD2 (6 bases). The length of the CDR3 is 14 residues. Germline-derived CDR1 and CDR2 are SEHNR and FQNEAQ (reference sequence). Deletions cut 4 bases from V and 3 bases from J, with 12 bases between. The CDR3 sequence is CASSSVGGKETQYF. The CDR3 nucleotides read TGTGCCAGCAGCTCGGTAGGAGGGAAAGAGACCCAGTACTTC.

This clone was picked up one time. The chain carries TRBV7-2 and TRBJ1-1; weak D call: TRBD1 (6 bases). The CDR3 has 13 amino acids. V was cut by 9 bases and J by 3 bases, with 14 bases left in between. The germline V gene has CDR1 SGHTA and CDR2 FQGNSA. The CDR3 protein is CASNPTGYTEAFF. The CDR3 DNA reads TGTGCCAGTAACCCCACAGGGTACACTGAAGCTTTCTTT.

The chain is built from TRBV4-3 and TRBJ1-2; D may be TRBD1 (6 bases). CDR1 and CDR2 (germline): LGHNA, YSLEER. The V gene lost 1 base and the J gene lost 4 bases, with 19 bases spanning the gap. The CDR3 is made up of 17 amino acids. CDR3 bases: TGCGCCAGCAGCCAAGCCAAGGGGGGGATGTTGGGCTATGGCTACACCTTC. It is translated as CASSQAKGGMLGYGYTF.

This clone was seen more than once but under ten times. The CDR3 DNA follows: TGCGCCAGCAGTGATCTTAGGTCGGGGAGCACTGAAGCTTTCTTT. Encoded protein: CASSDLRSGSTEAFF. V usage is TRBV10-2 and J usage is TRBJ1-1; D remains ambiguous. The V gene's germline CDR1 is WSHSY and CDR2 SAAADI. This CDR3 contains 15 residues. Deletions cut 3 bases from V and 4 bases from J, with 15 bases between.

V is TRBV29-1 and J is TRBJ2-3, with TRBD2 identical over 8 bases. The J segment lost 3 bases and the V segment lost 8 bases, leaving 7 bases of the junction unmatched. The germline gives CDR1 SQVTM, CDR2 ANQGSEA. The CDR3 is 13 residues long. This CDR3 is CSSLGGGTDTQYF. Here the CDR3 DNA reads TGCAGCTCCTTAGGCGGGGGGACAGATACGCAGTATTTT.

There are a few counts of this clone. The J gene is TRBJ1-1, the V gene TRBV9; TRBD1 is a possible D gene (6 bases). Trimming took 3 bases from V and 1 from J, leaving 28 bases between them. Germline assignment: CDR1 SGDLS and CDR2 YYNGEE. CDR3 length equals 20 residues. The CDR3: CASSGPGQGAMLGSNTEAFF. The CDR3 nucleotides read TGTGCCAGCAGCGGGCCGGGACAAGGGGCGATGTTAGGATCGAACACTGAAGCTTTCTTT. Full variable domain (missing parts from reference TRBV9 and TRBJ1-1): DSGVTQTPKHLITATGQRVTLRCSPRSGDLSVYWYQQSLDQGLQFLIQYYNGEERAKGNILERFSAQQFPDLHSELNLSSLELGDSALYFCASSGPGQGAMLGSNTEAFFGQGTRLTVV.

V is TRBV9 and J is TRBJ2-2; TRBD2 matches at 11 bases. Trimming cost V 4 bases and J 6 bases; bases outside gene matches: 8. Germline values: CDR1 SGDLS, CDR2 YYNGEE. The length of the CDR3 is 16 residues. The CDR3 loop reads CASSFQTSGGAGELFF. The CDR3 bases are TGTGCCAGCAGCTTCCAAACTAGCGGGGGAGCCGGGGAGCTGTTTTTT.

This chain links TRBV19 with TRBJ2-5; 9 positions match TRBD2. The germline gives CDR1 LNHDA, CDR2 SQIVND (reference sequence). V dropped 5 bases and J dropped 6; count of bases not matched to a gene: 10. The CDR3 has 15 residues. CDR3 in amino acids: CASSSSGGNIKTQYF. CDR3 in DNA: TGTGCCAGTAGTTCCAGCGGGGGGAACATAAAGACCCAGTACTTC.